The T cell receptor (beta chain) under discussion was sequenced for a study of blood T cell repertoires in COVID-19. Study at large: Acute and convalescent COVID-19 samples came from the United States, Italy and Spain. Sources were T cells, B-cell-depleted T cells, or PBMCs; the material itself was cDNA or gDNA.

This CDR3 spans 15 amino acids. Losses at the gene ends were 8 bases for V and 2 bases for J; bases not matched to a gene: 11. Germline V gives CDR1 SGHRS, CDR2 YFSETQ. Original data processing: For nucleated cells, counts were estimated from reference gene primer amplification. The method was immunoSEQ multiplex PCR; TCRdb's version includes in-frame clones alone and lacks a portion of them. The V and J calls and clone size come from that table; D and trimming were worked out from the DNA. The sample has 35,000 to 45,000 clones, over 60% seen once. The chain employs TRBV5-1 and TRBJ2-7, with TRBD1 identical over 9 bases. Source material: peripheral blood. The clonotype was recovered from a man in his sixties with active COVID-19. CDR3 in DNA: TGCGCCAGTCGAACCGGGACAGGGTCCCCCTACGAGCAGTACTTC. This encodes CASRTGTGSPYEQYF.